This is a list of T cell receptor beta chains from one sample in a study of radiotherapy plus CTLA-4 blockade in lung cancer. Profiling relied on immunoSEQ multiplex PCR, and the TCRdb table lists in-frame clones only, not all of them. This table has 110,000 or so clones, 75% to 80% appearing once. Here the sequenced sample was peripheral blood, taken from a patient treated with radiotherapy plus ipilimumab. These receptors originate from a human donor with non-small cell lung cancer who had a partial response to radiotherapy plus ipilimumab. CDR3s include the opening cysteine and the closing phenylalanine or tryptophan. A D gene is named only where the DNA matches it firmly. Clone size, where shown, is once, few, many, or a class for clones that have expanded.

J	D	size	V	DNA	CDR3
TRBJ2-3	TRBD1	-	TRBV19	TGTGCCAGTAGTATACTGGGACAGGGCGGTAGGAGTGATACGCAGTATTTT	CASSILGQGGRSDTQYF
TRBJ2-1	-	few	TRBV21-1	TGTGCCAGCAGAGGACTAGCGGGGGTATACAATGAGCAGTTCTTC	CASRGLAGVYNEQFF
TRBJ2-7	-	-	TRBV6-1	TGTGCCAGCAGTGGACGGACAGAAGGCGAGCAGTACTTC	CASSGRTEGEQYF
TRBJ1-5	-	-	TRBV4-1	TGCGCCAGCAGCCAAGATTTCAGTAGCAATCAGCCCCAGCATTTT	CASSQDFSSNQPQHF
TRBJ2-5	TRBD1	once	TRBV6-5	TGTGCCAGCAGCACGAACAGGGGTTTCGAGACCCAGTACTTC	CASSTNRGFETQYF
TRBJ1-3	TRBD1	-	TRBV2	TGTGCCAGCGTGGGACAGATTCGAAACACCATATATTTT	CASVGQIRNTIYF
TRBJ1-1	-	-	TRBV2	TGTGCCAGCAGTGAAATGCGGGGCGGCGGAGCTTTCTTT	CASSEMRGGGAFF
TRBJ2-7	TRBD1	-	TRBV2	TGTGCCAGCAGTCAGGGGGCGAGGGAGCAGTACTTC	CASSQGAREQYF
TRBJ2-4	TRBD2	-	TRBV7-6	TGTGCCAGCAGGGCCTGTAGCGGGAGTTATCGCGAAAACATTCAGTACTTC	CASRACSGSYRENIQYF
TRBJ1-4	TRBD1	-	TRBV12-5	TGTGCTAGTGGTTTGCTCGGACAGGGGTCCTCCGGGGAAGAAAAACTGTTTTTT	CASGLLGQGSSGEEKLFF
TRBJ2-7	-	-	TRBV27	TGTGCCAGCAGTCGCTACGGACTGAGCTACGAGCAGTACTTC	CASSRYGLSYEQYF
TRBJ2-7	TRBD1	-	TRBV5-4	TGTGCCAGCAGCTTACAGGGGGCGGTTGTCCACGAGCAGTACTTC	CASSLQGAVVHEQYF
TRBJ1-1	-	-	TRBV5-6	TGTGCCAGCAGCTTCCCTCCCTCGGGGACTGAAGCTTTCTTT	CASSFPPSGTEAFF
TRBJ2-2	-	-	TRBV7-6	TGTGCCAGCAGCTTATACGAGGTGGATACCGGGGAGCTGTTTTTT	CASSLYEVDTGELFF
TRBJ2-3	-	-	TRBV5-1	TGCGCCAGCAGCTTGGGGCAGAGCACAGATACGCAGTATTTT	CASSLGQSTDTQYF
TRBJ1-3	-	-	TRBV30	TGTGCCTGGACCACAGGGACTGGAAACACCATATATTTT	CAWTTGTGNTIYF
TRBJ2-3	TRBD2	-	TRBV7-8	TGTGCCAGCAGCCCCGGGACTAGCGCAGATACGCAGTATTTT	CASSPGTSADTQYF
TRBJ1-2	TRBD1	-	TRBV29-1	TGCAGCGGTAACAGGGGGCGCAGGGATGGCTACACCTTC	CSGNRGRRDGYTF
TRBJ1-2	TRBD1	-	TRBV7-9	TGTGCCAGCAGCTTAGCGGACAGGGTAGGGTATGGCTACACCTTC	CASSLADRVGYGYTF
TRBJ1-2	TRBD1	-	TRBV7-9	TGTGCCAGCAGCTCCTCTGGGACAGGGAACTATGGCTACACCTTC	CASSSSGTGNYGYTF
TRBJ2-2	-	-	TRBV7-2	TGTGCCAGCAGCTTAGTAAGGGGGAACACCGGGGAGCTGTTTTTT	CASSLVRGNTGELFF
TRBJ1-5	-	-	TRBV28	TGTGCCAGCAGTTTGATGCAGGGGAGCAATCAGCCCCAGCATTTT	CASSLMQGSNQPQHF
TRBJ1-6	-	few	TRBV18	TGTGCCAGCTCACCTGCGGCCAGTCGGAATTCACCCCTCCACTTT	CASSPAASRNSPLHF
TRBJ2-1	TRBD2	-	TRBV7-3	TGTGCCAGCAGCGCAAAGCGGGAGGTAAATGAGCAGTTCTTC	CASSAKREVNEQFF
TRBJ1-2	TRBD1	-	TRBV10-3	TGTGCCATCACTGAACGGACAGGGGGCGCCCATGGCTACACCTTC	CAITERTGGAHGYTF
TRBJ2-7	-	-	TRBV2	TGTGCCAGCAGTGTGAGACAGACCTACGAGCAGTACTTC	CASSVRQTYEQYF
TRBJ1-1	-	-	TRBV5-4	TGTGCCAGCAGCCAAGGCGGAATCAGCACTGAAGCTTTCTTT	CASSQGGISTEAFF
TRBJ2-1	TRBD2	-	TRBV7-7	TGTGCTAGCAGCCCAACTAGCGGGAGAGGTATTGAGCAGTTCTTC	CASSPTSGRGIEQFF
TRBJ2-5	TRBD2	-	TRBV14	TGTGCCAGCAGCCAGCCGGGACTAGCGGGGTTGGAGACCCAGTACTTC	CASSQPGLAGLETQYF
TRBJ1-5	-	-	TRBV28	TGTGCCAGCAGCCCGGGGGGGAGCAATCAGCCCCAGCATTTT	CASSPGGSNQPQHF